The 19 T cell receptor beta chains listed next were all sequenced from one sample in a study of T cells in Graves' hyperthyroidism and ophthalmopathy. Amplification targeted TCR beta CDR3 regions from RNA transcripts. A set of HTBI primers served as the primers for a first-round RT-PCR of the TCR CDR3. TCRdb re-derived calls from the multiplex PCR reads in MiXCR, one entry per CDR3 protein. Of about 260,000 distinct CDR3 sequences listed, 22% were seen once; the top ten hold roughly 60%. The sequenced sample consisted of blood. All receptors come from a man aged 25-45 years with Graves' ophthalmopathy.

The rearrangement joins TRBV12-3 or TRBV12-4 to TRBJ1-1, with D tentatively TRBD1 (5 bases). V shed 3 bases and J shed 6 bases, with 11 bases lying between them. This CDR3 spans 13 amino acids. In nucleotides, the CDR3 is TGTGCCAGCAGTTTCGGGGGAGCCCCTGAAGCTTTCTTT. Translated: CASSFGGAPEAFF.

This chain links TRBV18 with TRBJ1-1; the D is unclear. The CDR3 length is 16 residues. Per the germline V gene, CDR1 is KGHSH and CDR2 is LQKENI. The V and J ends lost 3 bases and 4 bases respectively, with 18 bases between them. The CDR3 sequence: CASSPSVSLWGTEAFF. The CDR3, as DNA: TGTGCCAGCTCACCCTCGGTAAGTTTGTGGGGCACTGAAGCTTTCTTT.

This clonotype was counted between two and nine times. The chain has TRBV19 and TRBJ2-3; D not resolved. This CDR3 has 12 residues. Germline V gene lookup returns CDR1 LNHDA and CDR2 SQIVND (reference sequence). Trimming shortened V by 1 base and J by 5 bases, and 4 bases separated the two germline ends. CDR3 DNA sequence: TGTGCCAGTAGTATAGGAGGAGATACGCAGTATTTT. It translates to CASSIGGDTQYF.

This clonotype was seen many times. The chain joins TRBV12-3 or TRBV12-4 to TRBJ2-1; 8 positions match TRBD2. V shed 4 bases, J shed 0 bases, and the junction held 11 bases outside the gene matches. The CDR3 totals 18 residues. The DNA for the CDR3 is TGTGCCAGCAGTTCAGAACCGGGACTAGGGAGCTCCTACAATGAGCAGTTCTTC. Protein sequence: CASSSEPGLGSSYNEQFF.

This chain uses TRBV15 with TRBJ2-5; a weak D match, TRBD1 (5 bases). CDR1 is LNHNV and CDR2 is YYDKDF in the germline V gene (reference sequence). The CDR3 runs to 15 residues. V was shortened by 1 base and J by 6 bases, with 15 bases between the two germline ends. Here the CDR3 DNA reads TGTGCCACCAGCAGAGGTTCGCCAGGGTTGAAGACCCAGTACTTC. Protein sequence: CATSRGSPGLKTQYF.

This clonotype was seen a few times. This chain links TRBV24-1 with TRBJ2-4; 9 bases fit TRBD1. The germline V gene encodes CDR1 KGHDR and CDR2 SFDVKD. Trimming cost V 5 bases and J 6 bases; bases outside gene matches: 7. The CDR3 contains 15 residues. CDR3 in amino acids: CATSAGTGNVNIQYF. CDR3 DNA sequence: TGTGCCACCAGTGCCGGGACAGGGAACGTAAACATTCAGTACTTC.

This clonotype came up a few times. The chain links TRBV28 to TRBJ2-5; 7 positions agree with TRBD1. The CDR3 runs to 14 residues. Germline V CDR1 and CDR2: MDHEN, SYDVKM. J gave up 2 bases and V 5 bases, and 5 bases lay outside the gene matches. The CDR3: CASSRRDRQETQYF. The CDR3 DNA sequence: TGTGCCAGCAGTCGCCGGGACAGACAAGAGACCCAGTACTTC.

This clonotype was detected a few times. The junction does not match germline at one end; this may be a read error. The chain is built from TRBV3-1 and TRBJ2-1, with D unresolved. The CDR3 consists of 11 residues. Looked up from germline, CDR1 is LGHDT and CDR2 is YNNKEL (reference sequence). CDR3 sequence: CASGQGIEQFF. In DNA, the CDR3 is TGTGCCAGCGGCCAAGGGATTGAGCAGTTCTTC.

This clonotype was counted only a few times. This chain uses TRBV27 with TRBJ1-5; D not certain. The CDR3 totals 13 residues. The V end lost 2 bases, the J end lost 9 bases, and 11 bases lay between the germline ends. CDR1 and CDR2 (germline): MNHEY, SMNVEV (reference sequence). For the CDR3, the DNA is TGTGCCAGCAGTTTAGTGGGCAGTGGGCCCCAGCATTTT. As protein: CASSLVGSGPQHF.

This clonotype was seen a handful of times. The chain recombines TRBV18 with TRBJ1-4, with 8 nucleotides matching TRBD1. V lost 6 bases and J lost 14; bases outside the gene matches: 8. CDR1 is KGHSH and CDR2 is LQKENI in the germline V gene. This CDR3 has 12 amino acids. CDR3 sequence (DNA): TGTGCCAGCTCCCAGACAGGGGACCTCCTGTTTTTT. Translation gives CASSQTGDLLFF.

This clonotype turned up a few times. CDR3 nucleotide sequence: TGTGCCAGTACCACCTTCAGGGGGCCCGGGGAGCTGTTTTTT. It yields the protein CASTTFRGPGELFF. The chain has TRBV19 and TRBJ2-2; 8 bases fit TRBD1. The CDR3 is 14 amino acids. Germline V gene lookup returns CDR1 LNHDA and CDR2 SQIVND (reference sequence). Trimming took 7 bases from V and 6 from J; bases not matched to a gene: 7.

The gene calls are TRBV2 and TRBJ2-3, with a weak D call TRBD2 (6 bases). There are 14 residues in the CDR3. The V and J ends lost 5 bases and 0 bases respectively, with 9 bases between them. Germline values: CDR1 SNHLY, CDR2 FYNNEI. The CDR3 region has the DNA TGTGCCAGCAGTCGCGGGATAAGCACAGATACGCAGTATTTT. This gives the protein CASSRGISTDTQYF.

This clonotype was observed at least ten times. The CDR3 sequence: CASSTTYEQYF. The CDR3 DNA reads TGTGCCAGCAGTACCACCTACGAGCAGTACTTC. This chain uses TRBV3-1 with TRBJ2-7; D is ambiguous. The germline V gene encodes CDR1 LGHDT and CDR2 YNNKEL (reference sequence). Trimming left V 6 bases short and J 2 bases short, with 5 bases between. The CDR3 loop spans 11 amino acids.

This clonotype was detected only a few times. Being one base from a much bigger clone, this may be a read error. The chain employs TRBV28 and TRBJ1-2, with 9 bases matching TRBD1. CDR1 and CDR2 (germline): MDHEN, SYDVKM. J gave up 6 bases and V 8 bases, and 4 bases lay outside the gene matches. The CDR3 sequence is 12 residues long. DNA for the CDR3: TGTGCCAGCGGCACAGGGGGCCATGGCTACACCTTC. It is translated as CASGTGGHGYTF.

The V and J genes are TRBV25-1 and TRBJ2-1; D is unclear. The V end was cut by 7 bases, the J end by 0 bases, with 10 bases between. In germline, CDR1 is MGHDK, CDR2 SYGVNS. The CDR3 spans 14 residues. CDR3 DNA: TGTGCCAGCACACCAGGAAGCTCCTACAATGAGCAGTTCTTC. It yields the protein CASTPGSSYNEQFF.

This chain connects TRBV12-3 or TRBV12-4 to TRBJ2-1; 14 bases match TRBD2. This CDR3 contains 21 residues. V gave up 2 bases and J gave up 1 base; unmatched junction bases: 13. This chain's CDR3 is CASSLSTPGLAGVGSYNEQFF. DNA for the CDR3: TGTGCCAGCAGTTTAAGCACCCCGGGACTAGCGGGAGTTGGGTCCTACAATGAGCAGTTCTTC.

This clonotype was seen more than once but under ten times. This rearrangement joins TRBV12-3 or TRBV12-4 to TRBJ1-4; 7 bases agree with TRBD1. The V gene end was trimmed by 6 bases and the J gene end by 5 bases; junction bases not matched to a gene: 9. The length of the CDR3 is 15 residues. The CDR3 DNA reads TGTGCCAGCAGAAACAGGGGACAGCCCAATGAAAAACTGTTTTTT. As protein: CASRNRGQPNEKLFF.

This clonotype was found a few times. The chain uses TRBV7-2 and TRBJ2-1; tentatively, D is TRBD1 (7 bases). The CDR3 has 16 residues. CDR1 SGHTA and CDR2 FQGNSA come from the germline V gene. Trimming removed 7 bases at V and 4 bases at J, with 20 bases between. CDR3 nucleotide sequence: TGTGCCAGCACCCTCCAGGGGGGCGTGGGGTACAATGAGCAGTTCTTC. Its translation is CASTLQGGVGYNEQFF.

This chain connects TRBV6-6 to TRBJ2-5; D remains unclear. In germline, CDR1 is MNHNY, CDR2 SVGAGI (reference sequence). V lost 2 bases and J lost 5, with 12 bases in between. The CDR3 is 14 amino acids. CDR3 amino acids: CASSYGHTEETQYF. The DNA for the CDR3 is TGTGCCAGCAGTTACGGGCATACAGAGGAGACCCAGTACTTC.